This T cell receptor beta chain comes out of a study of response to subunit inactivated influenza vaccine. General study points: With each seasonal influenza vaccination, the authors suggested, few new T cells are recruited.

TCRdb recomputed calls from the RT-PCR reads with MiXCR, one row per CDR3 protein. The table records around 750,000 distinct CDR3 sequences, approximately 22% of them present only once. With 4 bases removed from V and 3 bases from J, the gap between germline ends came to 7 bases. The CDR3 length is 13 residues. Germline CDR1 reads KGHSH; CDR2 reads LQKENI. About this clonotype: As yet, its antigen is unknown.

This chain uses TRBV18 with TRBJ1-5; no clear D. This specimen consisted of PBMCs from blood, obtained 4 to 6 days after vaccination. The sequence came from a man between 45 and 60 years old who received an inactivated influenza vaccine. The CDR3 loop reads CASSRDDNQPQHF. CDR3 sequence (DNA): TGTGCCAGCTCACGGGATGACAATCAGCCCCAGCATTTT. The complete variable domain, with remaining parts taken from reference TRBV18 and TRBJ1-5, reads NAGVMQNPRHLVRRRGQEARLRCSPMKGHSHVYWYRQLPEEGLKFMVYLQKENIIDESGMPKERFSAEFPKEGPSILRIQQVVRGDSAAYFCASSRDDNQPQHFGDGTRLSIL.